The clone carrying this T cell receptor (beta chain) came up many times. The data stem from a study of breast tumors, draining lymph nodes, adjacent tissues. The lymph nodes were axillary draining lymph nodes from breast cancer patients. This CDR3 has 16 residues. V lost 1 base and J 5 bases, leaving 16 bases between the germline ends. CDR1 is MGHRA, CDR2 YSYEKL, per germline. TCRdb reprocessed the multiplex PCR reads with MiXCR, giving one entry per CDR3 protein. In the table there are about 130,000 distinct CDR3 sequences, 21% of which are singletons. The clonotype was recovered from a female donor with breast cancer. Some clones in this sample may be carry-over from other donors' samples. This chain joins TRBV4-1 and TRBJ2-3; TRBD1 is a possible D gene (7 bases). The sample taken for sequencing was axillary lymph node tissue. CDR3 sequence: CASSQGTGGVIDTQYF. DNA of the CDR3: TGCGCCAGCAGCCAAGGGACAGGAGGGGTAATAGATACGCAGTATTTT.